Sequencing of this TCR beta chain was carried out in a study of CD8 T cells in ankylosing spondylitis. A remark on this clonotype: Antigen unknown.

The CDR3 loop spans 14 amino acids. The V gene end was trimmed by 10 bases and the J gene end by 0 bases; junction bases not matched to a gene: 7. CDR1 and CDR2 (germline): SEHNR, FQNEAQ (reference sequence). General study results and limits: A TCR beta motif of 7 to 9 highly homologous variants seemed to mark ankylosing spondylitis blood.

Making use of molecular barcodes, quantitative 5'-RACE generated TCR beta libraries. TCRdb independently ran MiXCR on the 5' RACE reads; one entry per CDR3 protein. The sample consists of about 750,000 distinct CDR3 sequences, under 20% of them appearing once. The source material was blood, either unsorted or a sorted T cell fraction (not recorded which). The chain uses TRBV7-9 and TRBJ1-1; 8 bases map to TRBD1. The TCR comes from a male donor with ankylosing spondylitis. CDR3 loop: CATQTGALNTEAFF. DNA of the CDR3: TGTGCCACCCAGACAGGGGCCCTGAACACTGAAGCTTTCTTT.